The rows below give T cell receptor beta chains drawn from one sample of a study of human T cells and chemical hapten exposure. MiXCR, run by TCRdb on the RACE reads, gives a single entry per CDR3 protein. The data contain over 40,000 distinct CDR3 sequences, over 3% of them singletons. Sequenced material: whole blood, taken in connection with sensitization to the hapten diphenylcyclopropenone (DPC). The receptors originated from a man aged 35 to 55 with alopecia areata. Some clones in this sample may be carry-over from other donors' samples. Both conserved end residues are part of each CDR3. A D gene is named only where the DNA matches it firmly. Size values are once, few and many counts, or a class for expanded clones, and some rows have none.

d_gene	v_gene	abundance	j_gene	CDR3nt	CDR3aa
TRBD1	TRBV28	many	TRBJ2-5	TGTGCCAGCATTGAACAGGGGTGGCAAGAGACCCAGTACTTC	CASIEQGWQETQYF
NA	TRBV3-1	many	TRBJ2-4	TGTGCCAGCAGCCAAGGAGCCAAAAACATTCAGTACTTC	CASSQGAKNIQYF
NA	TRBV5-1	few	TRBJ2-1	TGCGCCAGCAGCTTGAGGACTCCCTCCAATGAGCAGTTCTTC	CASSLRTPSNEQFF
TRBD1	TRBV28	few	TRBJ2-5	TGTGCCAGCAGGGAGACAGGGTATCAAGAGACCCAGTACTTC	CASRETGYQETQYF
TRBD1	TRBV13	many	TRBJ1-2	TGTGCCAGCAGCTTAGAGGGACAGGGGGCGACTGGCTACACCTTC	CASSLEGQGATGYTF
NA	TRBV5-1	many	TRBJ2-7	TGCGCCAGCAGCTTGGCCCCGGACATTAGCGCCTACGAGCAGTACTTC	CASSLAPDISAYEQYF
TRBD1	TRBV2	few	TRBJ1-5	TGTGCCAGCAGTGTACGGACAGGGTTCCAAAATCAGCCCCAGCATTTT	CASSVRTGFQNQPQHF
NA	TRBV6-2/TRBV6-3	many	TRBJ1-1	TGTGCCAGCAGGGACACTGAAGCTTTCTTT	CASRDTEAFF
NA	TRBV5-6	many	TRBJ2-3	TGTGCCAGCAGCTTGGTACAGATCCCCGATACGCAGTATTTT	CASSLVQIPDTQYF
NA	TRBV19	many	TRBJ1-1	TGTGCCAGTAGCCGGAGAGGGGACACTGAAGCTTTCTTT	CASSRRGDTEAFF
TRBD2	TRBV7-2	many	TRBJ2-2	TGTGCCAGCAGCCCACTAGCGGCCTTGAACACCGGGGAGCTGTTTTTT	CASSPLAALNTGELFF
TRBD1	TRBV12-5	many	TRBJ2-1	TGTGCTAGTGGTTTCGGACAGGAGCTCAATGAGCAGTTCTTC	CASGFGQELNEQFF
NA	TRBV7-9	many	TRBJ2-3	TGTGCCAGCAGCCCCGACTCCACAGATACGCAGTATTTT	CASSPDSTDTQYF
TRBD2	TRBV25-1	many	TRBJ2-2	TGTGCCAGCAGTGACCCTAGCGGGAGGACCGCGAACACCGGGGAGCTGTTTTTT	CASSDPSGRTANTGELFF
TRBD2	TRBV28	many	TRBJ2-6	TGTGCCAGCAAGGCGTCCAGGCTAGCGGTCTCTGGGGCCAACGTCCTGACTTTC	CASKASRLAVSGANVLTF
TRBD2	TRBV7-2	few	TRBJ2-7	TGTGCCAGCAGCTTATACGCGGGAGCCCACGAGCAGTACTTC	CASSLYAGAHEQYF
NA	TRBV6-2/TRBV6-3	many	TRBJ1-5	TGTGCCAGCAGCATAGCCGACAGGTTCAATCAGCCCCAGCATTTT	CASSIADRFNQPQHF
NA	TRBV19	many	TRBJ1-2	TGTGCCTGTACCCGACCAGGGATCTATGGCTACACCTTC	CACTRPGIYGYTF
NA	TRBV9	many	TRBJ2-3	TGTGCCAGCAGCCCACGGACAGCGGCGGATACGCAGTATTTT	CASSPRTAADTQYF
NA	TRBV7-8	many	TRBJ1-1	TGTGCCAGCAGCCTCACTGCTCCTGCAGTGAACACTGAAGCTTTCTTT	CASSLTAPAVNTEAFF
TRBD1	TRBV19	many	TRBJ1-2	TGTGCCAGCAAGGGACAGGGAGACTATGGCTACACCTTC	CASKGQGDYGYTF
NA	TRBV6-5	many	TRBJ2-7	TGTGCCAGCAGCCCCACTAGGGGCCCCACCGAGCAGTACTTC	CASSPTRGPTEQYF
NA	TRBV6-6	many	TRBJ2-7	TGTGCCAGCAGTACTGGGAACAGGGTACTCTTGGAGCAGTACTTC	CASSTGNRVLLEQYF
TRBD2	TRBV6-5	many	TRBJ2-3	TGTGCCAGCAGTTACTCTCGGACTAGCGGGAGAGCAGATACGCAGTATTTT	CASSYSRTSGRADTQYF
NA	TRBV11-2	medium-sized	TRBJ1-3	TGTGCCAGCAGCCCAAGACAGACCAACTCTGGAAACACCATATATTTT	CASSPRQTNSGNTIYF
TRBD2	TRBV5-1	many	TRBJ2-1	TGCGCCAGCAGCTTGGCCCCTATTGAACTAGCGGGAGGGCCATTGGTTTCCTACAATGAGCAGTTCTTC	CASSLAPIELAGGPLVSYNEQFF
NA	TRBV20-1	many	TRBJ2-4	TGCAGTGCGACGGGACATCAGGTAGCCAAAAACATTCAGTACTTC	CSATGHQVAKNIQYF
NA	TRBV29-1	many	TRBJ2-7	TGCAGCGCCGGGGACTACGAGCAGTACTTC	CSAGDYEQYF
TRBD1	TRBV7-9	many	TRBJ2-1	TGTGCCAGCAGCTTAGTCCCCGGCAGGGGGCAAGAGCAGTTCTTC	CASSLVPGRGQEQFF
NA	TRBV2	many	TRBJ2-2	TGTGCCAGCACCGACGACAGTCTGGCAGGACCCGGGGAGCTGTTTTTT	CASTDDSLAGPGELFF
NA	TRBV25-1	many	TRBJ2-6	TGTGCCAGCAGCCGCTTCGCGTTAGGGACTGGGGCCAACGTCCTGACTTTC	CASSRFALGTGANVLTF
TRBD2	TRBV3-1	many	TRBJ2-7	TGTGCCAGCAGCCAGAGGGCTTCGAGGGCTAGCGGGACCTACGAGCAGTACTTC	CASSQRASRASGTYEQYF
NA	TRBV20-1	many	TRBJ2-4	TGCAGTGTCCCTCGCGACATTCAGTACTTC	CSVPRDIQYF
TRBD1	TRBV3-1	many	TRBJ1-1	TGTGCCAGCAGCTCCAGGGGGCGCGGCACTGAAGCTTTCTTT	CASSSRGRGTEAFF
NA	TRBV5-1	many	TRBJ2-5	TGCGCCAGCAGCTCAGGGCTAAGCCCCCAAGAGACCCAGTACTTC	CASSSGLSPQETQYF
NA	TRBV27	NA	TRBJ2-3	TGTGCCAGCAGTTTAAGTCTATTGTACGCAGATACGCAGTATTTT	CASSLSLLYADTQYF
NA	TRBV7-6	many	TRBJ2-2	TGTGCCAGCAGCTTAGACGCCGGGGAGCTGTTTTTT	CASSLDAGELFF
NA	TRBV12-3/TRBV12-4	many	TRBJ2-6	TGTGCCAGCACCGAGACCTCTGGGGCCAACGTCCTGACTTTC	CASTETSGANVLTF
NA	TRBV2	many	TRBJ2-5	TGTGCCAGCGGTCCAAGAGGACAGAGATTCCAAGAGACCCAGTACTTC	CASGPRGQRFQETQYF
TRBD1	TRBV5-1	many	TRBJ2-1	TGCGCCAGCAGCTTGGGACAGGGCTCCTACAATGAGCAGTTCTTC	CASSLGQGSYNEQFF
NA	TRBV29-1	NA	TRBJ2-7	TGCAGCGTTTTCGAGGGAGCGTACGAGCAGTACTTC	CSVFEGAYEQYF
NA	TRBV7-2	many	TRBJ2-7	TGTGCCAGCAGCCACGGATTTTCCTACGAGCAGTACTTC	CASSHGFSYEQYF
NA	TRBV18	many	TRBJ2-7	TGTGCCAGCTCACCAGCCTCCTACGAGCAGTACTTC	CASSPASYEQYF
NA	TRBV7-2	many	TRBJ1-6	TGTGCCAGCGCAAGGGACCGGGACAATGCTTCACCCCTCCACTTT	CASARDRDNASPLHF
NA	TRBV10-3	many	TRBJ1-1	TGTGCCACGCAACACAACACTGAAGCTTTCTTT	CATQHNTEAFF
NA	TRBV7-9	many	TRBJ2-3	TGTGCCAGCACCCCGACAGGACCAACCACAGATACGCAGTATTTT	CASTPTGPTTDTQYF
NA	TRBV6-5	NA	TRBJ2-7	TGTGCCAGCAGCCGGACTGCTAGCTCCTACGAGCAGTACTTC	CASSRTASSYEQYF
NA	TRBV28	many	TRBJ2-7	TGTGCCAGCTGTCTGTTGGGGGACGAGCAGTACTTC	CASCLLGDEQYF
TRBD2	TRBV6-5	many	TRBJ2-1	TGTGCCAGCAGTTCCGCCCGGGACTACGAGTTCTTC	CASSSARDYEFF
TRBD2	TRBV6-2/TRBV6-3	many	TRBJ2-1	TGTGCCAGCAGTTACCGGACTAGCGGGACGACATACAATGAGCAGTTCTTC	CASSYRTSGTTYNEQFF
NA	TRBV5-1	many	TRBJ2-1	TGCGCCAGCAACCCATTGTATGGCAATGAGCAGTTCTTC	CASNPLYGNEQFF
NA	TRBV5-6	many	TRBJ1-3	TGTGCCAGCAGCTTGTTGGCGGGAAATGGAAACACCATATATTTT	CASSLLAGNGNTIYF
NA	TRBV7-3	many	TRBJ2-5	TGTGCCAGCAGCTTCCCGGGGGAGACCCAGTACTTC	CASSFPGETQYF
TRBD2	TRBV30	many	TRBJ2-1	TGTGCCTGGAGTGTACAAGCGGGAGGGTTAGATGAGCAGTTCTTC	CAWSVQAGGLDEQFF
TRBD1	TRBV7-2	many	TRBJ2-7	TGTGCCAGCAGCTTAGTTCCTTTTCGGGGACAGTTAACCGCCTACGAGCAGTACTTC	CASSLVPFRGQLTAYEQYF
TRBD1	TRBV5-1	many	TRBJ2-3	TGCGCCAGCAGCTTCCCGGACAGGGGCTCACGGGATACGCAGTATTTT	CASSFPDRGSRDTQYF